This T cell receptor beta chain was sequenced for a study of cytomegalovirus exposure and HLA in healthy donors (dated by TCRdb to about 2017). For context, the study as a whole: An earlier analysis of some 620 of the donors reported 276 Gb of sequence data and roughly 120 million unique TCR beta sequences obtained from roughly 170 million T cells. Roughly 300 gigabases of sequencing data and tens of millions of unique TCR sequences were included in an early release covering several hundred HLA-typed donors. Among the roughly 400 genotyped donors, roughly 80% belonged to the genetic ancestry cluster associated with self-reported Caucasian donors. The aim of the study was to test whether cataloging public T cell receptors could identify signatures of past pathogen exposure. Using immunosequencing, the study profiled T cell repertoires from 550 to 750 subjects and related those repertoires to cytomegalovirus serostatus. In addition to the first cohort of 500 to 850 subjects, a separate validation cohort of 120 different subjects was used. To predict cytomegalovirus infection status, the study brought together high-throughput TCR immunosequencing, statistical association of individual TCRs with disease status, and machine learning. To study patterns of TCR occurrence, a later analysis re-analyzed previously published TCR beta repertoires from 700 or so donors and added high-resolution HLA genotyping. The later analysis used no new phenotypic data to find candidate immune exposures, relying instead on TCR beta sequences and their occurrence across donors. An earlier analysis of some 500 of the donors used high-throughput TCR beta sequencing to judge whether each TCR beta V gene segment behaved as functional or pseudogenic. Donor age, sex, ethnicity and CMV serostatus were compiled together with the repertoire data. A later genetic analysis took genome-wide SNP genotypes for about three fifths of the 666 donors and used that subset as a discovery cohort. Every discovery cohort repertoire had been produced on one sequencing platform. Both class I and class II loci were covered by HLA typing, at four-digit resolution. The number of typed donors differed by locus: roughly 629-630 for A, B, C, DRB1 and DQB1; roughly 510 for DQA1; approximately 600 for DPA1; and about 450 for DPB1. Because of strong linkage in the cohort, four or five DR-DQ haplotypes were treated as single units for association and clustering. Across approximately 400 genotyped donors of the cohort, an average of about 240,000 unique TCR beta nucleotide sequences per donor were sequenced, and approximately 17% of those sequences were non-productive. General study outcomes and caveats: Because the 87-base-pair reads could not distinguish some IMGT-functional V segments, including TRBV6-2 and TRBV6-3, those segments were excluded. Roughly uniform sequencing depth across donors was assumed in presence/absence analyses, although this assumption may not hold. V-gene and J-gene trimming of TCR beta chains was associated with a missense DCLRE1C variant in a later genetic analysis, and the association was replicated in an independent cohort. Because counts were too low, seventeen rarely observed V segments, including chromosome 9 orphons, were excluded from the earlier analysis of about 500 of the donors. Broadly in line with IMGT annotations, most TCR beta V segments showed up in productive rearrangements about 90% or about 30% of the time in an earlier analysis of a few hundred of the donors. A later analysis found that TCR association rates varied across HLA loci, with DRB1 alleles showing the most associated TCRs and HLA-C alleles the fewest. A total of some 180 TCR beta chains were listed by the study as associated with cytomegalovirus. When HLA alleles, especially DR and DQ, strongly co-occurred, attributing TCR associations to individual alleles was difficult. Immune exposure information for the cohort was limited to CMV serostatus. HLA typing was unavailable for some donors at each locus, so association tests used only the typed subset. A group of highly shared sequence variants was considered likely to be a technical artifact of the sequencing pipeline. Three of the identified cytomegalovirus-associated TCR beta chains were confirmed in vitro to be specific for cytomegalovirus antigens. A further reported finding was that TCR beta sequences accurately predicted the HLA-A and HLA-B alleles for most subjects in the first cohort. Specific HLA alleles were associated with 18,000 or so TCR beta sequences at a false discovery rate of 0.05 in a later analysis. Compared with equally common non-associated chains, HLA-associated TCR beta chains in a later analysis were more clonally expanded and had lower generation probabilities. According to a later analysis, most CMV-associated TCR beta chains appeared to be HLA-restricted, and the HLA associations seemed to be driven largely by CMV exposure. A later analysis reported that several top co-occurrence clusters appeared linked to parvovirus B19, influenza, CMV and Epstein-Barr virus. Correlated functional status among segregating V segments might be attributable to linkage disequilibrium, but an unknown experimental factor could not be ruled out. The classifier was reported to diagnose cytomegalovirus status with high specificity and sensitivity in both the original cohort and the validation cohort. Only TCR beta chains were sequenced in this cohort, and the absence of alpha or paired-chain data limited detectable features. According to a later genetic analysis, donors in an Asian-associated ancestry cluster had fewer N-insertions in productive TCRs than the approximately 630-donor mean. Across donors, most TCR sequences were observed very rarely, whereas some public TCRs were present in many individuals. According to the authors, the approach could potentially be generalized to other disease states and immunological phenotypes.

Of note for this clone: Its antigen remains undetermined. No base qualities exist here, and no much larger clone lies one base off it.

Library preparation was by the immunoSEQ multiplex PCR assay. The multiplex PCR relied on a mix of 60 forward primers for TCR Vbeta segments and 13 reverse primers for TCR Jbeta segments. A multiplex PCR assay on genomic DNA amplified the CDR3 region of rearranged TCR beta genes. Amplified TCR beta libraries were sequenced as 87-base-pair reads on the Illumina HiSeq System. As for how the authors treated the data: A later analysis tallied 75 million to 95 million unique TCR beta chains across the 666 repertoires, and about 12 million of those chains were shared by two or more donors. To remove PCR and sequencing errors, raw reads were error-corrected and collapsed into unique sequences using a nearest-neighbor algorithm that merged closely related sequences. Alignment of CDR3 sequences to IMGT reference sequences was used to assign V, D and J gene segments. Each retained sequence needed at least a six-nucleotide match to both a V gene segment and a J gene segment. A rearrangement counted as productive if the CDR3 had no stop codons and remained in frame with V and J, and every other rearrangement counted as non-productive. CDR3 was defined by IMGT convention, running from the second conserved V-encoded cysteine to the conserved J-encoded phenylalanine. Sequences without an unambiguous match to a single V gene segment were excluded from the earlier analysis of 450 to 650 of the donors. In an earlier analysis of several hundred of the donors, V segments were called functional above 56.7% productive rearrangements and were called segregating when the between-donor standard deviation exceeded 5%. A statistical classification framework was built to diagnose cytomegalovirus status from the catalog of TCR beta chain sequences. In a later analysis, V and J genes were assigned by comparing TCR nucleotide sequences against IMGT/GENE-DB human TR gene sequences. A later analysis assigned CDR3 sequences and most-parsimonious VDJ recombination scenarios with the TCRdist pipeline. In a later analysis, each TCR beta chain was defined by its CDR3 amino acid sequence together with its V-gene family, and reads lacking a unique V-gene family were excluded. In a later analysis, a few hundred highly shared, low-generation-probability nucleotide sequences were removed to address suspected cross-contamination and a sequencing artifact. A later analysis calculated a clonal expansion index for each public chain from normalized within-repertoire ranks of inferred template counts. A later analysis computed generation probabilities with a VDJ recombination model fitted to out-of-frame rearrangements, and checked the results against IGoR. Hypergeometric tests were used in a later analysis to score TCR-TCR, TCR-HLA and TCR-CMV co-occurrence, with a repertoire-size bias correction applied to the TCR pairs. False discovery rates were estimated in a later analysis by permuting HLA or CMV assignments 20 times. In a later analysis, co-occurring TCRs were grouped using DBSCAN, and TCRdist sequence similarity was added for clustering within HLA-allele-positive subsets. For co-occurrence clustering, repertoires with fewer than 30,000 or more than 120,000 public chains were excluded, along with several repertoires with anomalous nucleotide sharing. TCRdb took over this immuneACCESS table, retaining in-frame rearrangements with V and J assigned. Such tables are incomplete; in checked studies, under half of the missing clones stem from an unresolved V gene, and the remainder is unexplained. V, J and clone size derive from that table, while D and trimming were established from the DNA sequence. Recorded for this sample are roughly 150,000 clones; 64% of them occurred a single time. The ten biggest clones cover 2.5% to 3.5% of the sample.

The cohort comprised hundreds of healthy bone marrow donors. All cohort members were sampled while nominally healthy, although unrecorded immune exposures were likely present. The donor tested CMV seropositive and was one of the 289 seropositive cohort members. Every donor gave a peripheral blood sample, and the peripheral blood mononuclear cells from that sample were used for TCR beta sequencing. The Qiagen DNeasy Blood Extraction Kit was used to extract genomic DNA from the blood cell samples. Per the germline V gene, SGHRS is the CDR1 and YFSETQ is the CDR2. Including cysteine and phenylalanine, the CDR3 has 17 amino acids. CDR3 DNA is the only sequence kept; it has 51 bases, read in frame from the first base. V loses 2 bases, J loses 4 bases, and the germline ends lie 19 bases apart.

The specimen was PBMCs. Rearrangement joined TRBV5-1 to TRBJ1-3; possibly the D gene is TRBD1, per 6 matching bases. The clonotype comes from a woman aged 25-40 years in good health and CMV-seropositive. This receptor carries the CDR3 CASSLLELGTSGNTIYF. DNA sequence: TGCGCCAGCAGCTTACTGGAGTTAGGGACATCGGGAAACACCATATATTTT.